This TCR beta chain was found in a study of blood T cell repertoires in COVID-19. As for the study in general: Spain, Italy and the United States supplied samples that represented acute and convalescent COVID-19. From T cells, B-cell-depleted T cells, or PBMCs came the material, which was cDNA or gDNA.

Original analysis: Amplification of reference gene primers was used by the study to estimate nucleated cell counts. Produced via immunoSEQ multiplex PCR; TCRdb's table is partial and in-frame only. The V and J calls and clone size are taken from that table; D and trimming were inferred from the DNA. The data contain 70,000 to 80,000 clones, roughly 89% of them singletons. Trimming removed 6 bases from V and 8 bases from J; junction bases left unmatched: 10. The CDR3 consists of 15 residues. Germline CDR1 and CDR2: LNHDA and SQIVND (reference sequence). This receptor was taken from a woman aged 45-65 years with acute or convalescent COVID-19. The specimen sequenced was peripheral blood. The chain combines TRBV19 with TRBJ2-1; TRBD2 aligns across 10 bases. In DNA form, the CDR3 reads TGTGCCAGTAGCTGGGGGCTAGCGGGAGTCGATGAGCAGTTCTTC. Translation gives CASSWGLAGVDEQFF.